The clone carrying this TCR beta chain was detected ten times or more. This specimen comes from a study of neurological immune-mediated disorders. TCRdb passed the 5' RACE reads through MiXCR, listing each CDR3 protein once. This table holds tens of thousands of distinct CDR3 sequences, 14% found once. 2 million PBMCs stored at -80 C were the source of the unsorted libraries. Germline V gene sequence: CDR1 SGHRS, CDR2 YFSETQ. The CDR3 has 15 amino acids. The V end lost 6 bases, the J end lost 0 bases, and 13 bases lay between the germline ends. V and J are TRBV5-1 and TRBJ1-3; D remains ambiguous. Input material: PBMCs. The TCR originated in a woman between 50 and 59 years old with HTLV-1-associated myelopathy (HAM/TSP). CDR3 sequence reads: CASTKDGVSGNTIYF. As DNA, the CDR3 is TGCGCCAGCACCAAGGACGGAGTCTCTGGAAACACCATATATTTT.